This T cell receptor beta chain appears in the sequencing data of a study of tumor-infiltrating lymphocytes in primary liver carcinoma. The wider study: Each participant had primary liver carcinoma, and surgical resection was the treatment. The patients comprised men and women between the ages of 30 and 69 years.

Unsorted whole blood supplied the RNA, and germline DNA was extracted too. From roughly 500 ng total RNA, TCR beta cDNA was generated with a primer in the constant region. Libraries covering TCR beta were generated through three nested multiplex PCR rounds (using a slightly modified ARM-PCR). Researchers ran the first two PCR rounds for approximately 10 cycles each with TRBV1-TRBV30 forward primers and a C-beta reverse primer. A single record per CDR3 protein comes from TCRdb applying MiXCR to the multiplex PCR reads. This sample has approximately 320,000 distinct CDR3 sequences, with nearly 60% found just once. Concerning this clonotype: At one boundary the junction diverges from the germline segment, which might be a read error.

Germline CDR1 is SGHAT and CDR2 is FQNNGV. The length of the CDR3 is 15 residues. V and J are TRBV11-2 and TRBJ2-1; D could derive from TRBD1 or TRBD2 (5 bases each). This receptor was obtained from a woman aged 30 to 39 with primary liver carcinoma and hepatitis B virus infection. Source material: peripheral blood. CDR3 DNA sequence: TGTGCCAGCGGCCCGGGGCTAGCAGGCCCCCGAGAGCAGTTCTTT. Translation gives CASGPGLAGPREQFF.